The clone carrying this T cell receptor (beta chain) was seen ten or more times. This entry comes from a study of T cells in Graves' hyperthyroidism and ophthalmopathy. Germline V gene lookup returns CDR1 MDHEN and CDR2 SYDVKM. The CDR3 has 14 amino acids. The germline V and J ends were trimmed by 4 bases and 3 bases, with 12 bases remaining between them. There were TCR beta CDR3 regions amplified from RNA transcripts. The HTBI set primed first-round TCR CDR3 RT-PCR. TCRdb called the multiplex PCR reads again in MiXCR, with one record for every CDR3 protein. The sample comprises roughly 150,000 distinct CDR3 sequences, about 9% of which are singletons, and approximately 24% rests with the top ten.

This chain links TRBV28 with TRBJ2-5; the D gene is possibly TRBD1 (6 bases). This sequence originates from a young woman with Graves' hyperthyroidism that later progressed to Graves' ophthalmopathy. The sequenced sample was blood. The CDR3 DNA follows: TGTGCCAGCAGTTCCTACAGGGTTGAAGAGACCCAGTACTTC. Encoded protein: CASSSYRVEETQYF.